What follows are 32 T cell receptor beta chains derived from one specimen sequenced in a study of hypomethylating agent response in myelodysplastic syndrome. Sequenced by immunoSEQ multiplex PCR; TCRdb stores in-frame clones only, minus some. The sample holds 1,100 or so clones, roughly 80% seen once. This specimen consisted of bone marrow, obtained before or after starting hypomethylating agent treatment for myelodysplastic syndrome (not recorded which). The receptors originated from a human donor with myelodysplastic syndrome.

The rearrangement joins TRBV2 to TRBJ2-1, with a weak D call TRBD1 (6 bases). Deletions cut 4 bases from V and 0 bases from J, with 7 bases between. The CDR3 runs to 14 residues. Germline CDR1 SNHLY, CDR2 FYNNEI. The CDR3 loop reads CASSVDSSYNEQFF. The CDR3 DNA reads TGTGCCAGCAGTGTGGACAGCTCCTACAATGAGCAGTTCTTC.

The V call is TRBV18, the J call TRBJ2-3; D not resolved. The CDR3 has 14 residues. V lost 3 bases, J lost 0 bases, and 7 bases lay in between. Germline V gene lookup returns CDR1 KGHSH and CDR2 LQKENI. DNA of the CDR3: TGTGCCAGCTCACCGGCGCCTAGCACAGATACGCAGTATTTT. It translates to CASSPAPSTDTQYF.

The chain employs TRBV15 and TRBJ2-1; the D gene is possibly TRBD2 (5 bases). The CDR3 runs 14 residues. V was trimmed by 6 bases and J by 7 bases, leaving 16 bases between them. Germline V gene sequence: CDR1 LNHNV, CDR2 YYDKDF (reference sequence). This CDR3 is CATRLGFSWNEQFF. The CDR3 DNA is TGTGCCACCAGACTAGGGTTTTCATGGAATGAGCAGTTCTTC.

This clone was recorded once. V gene TRBV4-2 combines with J gene TRBJ2-1; D perhaps matches TRBD2 (5 bases). Germline V gives CDR1 LGHNA, CDR2 YNFKEQ. V was pared by 1 base and J by 7 bases, with 17 bases between. This CDR3 is 16 amino acids long. The CDR3 sequence: CASSQGRRLVFNEQFF. The CDR3 nucleotides read TGTGCCAGCAGCCAAGGGAGGAGGCTAGTGTTTAATGAGCAGTTCTTC.

The chain is built from TRBV7-8 and TRBJ2-2; D is possibly TRBD1 or TRBD2 (5 bases each). CDR1 and CDR2 from the germline V gene are SGHVS and FQNEAQ. Trimming removed 8 bases from V and 3 bases from J, with 13 bases in between. CDR3 length: 14 residues. The CDR3 nucleotides read TGTGCCAGCCGGGACGGACGGTACACCGGGGAGCTGTTTTTT. Translating it yields CASRDGRYTGELFF.

This chain uses TRBV9 with TRBJ1-1; possible D gene TRBD1, 5 bases. Looked up from germline, CDR1 is SGDLS and CDR2 is YYNGEE. V lost 4 bases to trimming and J lost 3 bases, with 10 bases between them. CDR3 length: 13 residues. CDR3 region: CASSLRGHTEAFF. Written as DNA, the CDR3 is TGTGCCAGCAGCCTAAGGGGTCACACTGAAGCTTTCTTT.

The V and J genes are TRBV5-4 and TRBJ2-7; 8 positions match TRBD1. Germline CDR1 SGHNT, CDR2 YYREEE (reference sequence). The J segment lost 2 bases and the V segment lost 4 bases, leaving 5 bases of the junction unmatched. This CDR3 spans 14 amino acids. The CDR3 nucleotides are TGTGCCAGCAGCCCGGACAGGGAGGCCTACGAGCAGTACTTC. Translating it yields CASSPDREAYEQYF. The full variable domain, in which reference TRBV5-4 and TRBJ2-7 provide the parts outside the CDR3, is ETGVTQSPTHLIKTRGQQVTLRCSSQSGHNTVSWYQQALGQGPQFIFQYYREEENGRGNFPPRFSGLQFPNYSSELNVNALELDDSALYLCASSPDREAYEQYFGPGTRLTVT.

The chain joins TRBV5-1 to TRBJ2-5; 7 bases match TRBD1. Germline CDR1 is SGHRS and CDR2 is YFSETQ. The CDR3 spans 14 residues. Trimming took 3 bases from V and 1 from J; bases not matched to a gene: 3. The CDR3 bases are TGCGCCAGCAGCTCATGGACAGGCCAAGAGACCCAGTACTTC. Its translation: CASSSWTGQETQYF.

By frequency in the sample, this clone is large. This rearrangement joins TRBV28 to TRBJ2-7; D ambiguous. Germline CDR1 is MDHEN and CDR2 is SYDVKM. This CDR3 is 12 amino acids long. V was pared by 5 bases and J by 6 bases, with 11 bases between. The chain's CDR3 is CASSPLSGEQYF. The CDR3, as DNA: TGTGCCAGCAGTCCCCTTTCGGGCGAGCAGTACTTC. Together with reference TRBV28 and TRBJ2-7, the CDR3 gives the full variable domain: DVKVTQSSRYLVKRTGEKVFLECVQDMDHENMFWYRQDPGLGLRLIYFSYDVKMKEKGDIPEGYSVSREKKERFSLILESASTNQTSMYLCASSPLSGEQYFGPGTRLTVT.

V gene TRBV11-3 combines with J gene TRBJ2-3; unclear D gene. The V gene lost 4 bases and the J gene lost 1 base, with 3 bases spanning the gap. This CDR3 spans 12 amino acids. The germline V gene has CDR1 SGHNT and CDR2 YENEEA. The CDR3 is CASSYGTDTQYF. For the CDR3, the DNA is TGTGCCAGCAGCTACGGCACAGATACGCAGTATTTT.

The chain carries TRBV7-2 and TRBJ1-1; no clear D gene. Trimming left V 1 base short and J 10 bases short, with 13 bases between. Germline V lookup: CDR1 SGHTA, CDR2 FQGNSA. This CDR3 contains 13 residues. Here the CDR3 reads CASSLDLLDGAFF. The CDR3 bases are TGTGCCAGCAGCTTAGACCTCCTGGACGGAGCTTTCTTT.

The chain joins TRBV4-1 to TRBJ1-1, with a possible D match to TRBD1 (6 bases). CDR1 is MGHRA, CDR2 YSYEKL, per germline. CDR3 size: 15 residues. V gave up 0 bases and J gave up 0 bases, with 8 bases separating them. In nucleotides, the CDR3 is TGCGCCAGCAGCCAAGAGGGGGCACTGAACACTGAAGCTTTCTTT. Translation gives CASSQEGALNTEAFF.

The rearrangement uses TRBV19 and TRBJ1-1; D is undetermined. CDR3 length equals 12 residues. The V gene lost 5 bases and the J gene lost 5 bases, with 9 bases spanning the gap. The germline gives CDR1 LNHDA, CDR2 SQIVND (reference sequence). The CDR3 DNA reads as TGTGCCAGTAGTTCCCGCATGACTGAAGCTTTCTTT. This sequence encodes CASSSRMTEAFF.

The chain couples TRBV5-1 to TRBJ1-1; TRBD1 is a possible D gene (6 bases). CDR1 SGHRS and CDR2 YFSETQ come from the germline V gene. Between the trimmed V and J ends, which lost 4 bases and 5 bases, there was a span of 21 bases. The CDR3 sequence is 16 residues long. The CDR3 nucleotides are TGCGCCAGCAGCCCCCGGGGCCCAGGGGTCGGGACTGAAGCTTTCTTT. Translation: CASSPRGPGVGTEAFF.

The chain links TRBV7-6 to TRBJ2-1, with a possible D match to TRBD1 (6 bases). Germline-derived CDR1 and CDR2 are SGHVS and FNYEAQ. V shed 5 bases and J shed 8 bases, with 10 bases lying between them. This CDR3 has 12 amino acids. DNA of the CDR3: TGTGCCAGCAGCCGGACAGCCCATGAGCAGTTCTTC. Its protein is CASSRTAHEQFF. Variable domain in full (rest from reference TRBV7-6 and TRBJ2-1): GAGVSQSPRYKVTKRGQDVALRCDPISGHVSLYWYRQALGQGPEFLTYFNYEAQQDKSGLPNDRFSAERPEGSISTLTIQRTEQRDSAMYRCASSRTAHEQFFGPGTRLTVL.

The gene calls are TRBV9 and TRBJ2-2; D gene ambiguous. CDR1 and CDR2 from the germline V gene are SGDLS and YYNGEE. The CDR3 spans 14 residues. V was shortened by 0 bases and J by 6 bases, with 9 bases between the two germline ends. CDR3 bases: TGTGCCAGCAGCGTAGTTCCGGACGCCGGGGAGCTGTTTTTT. This codes for CASSVVPDAGELFF.

This sequence joins TRBV12-5 and TRBJ1-2; D not certain. The CDR3 is 13 residues long. The V end lost 1 base, the J end lost 6 bases, and 9 bases lay between the germline ends. Germline V gives CDR1 LGHNT, CDR2 FRNRAP. The DNA of the CDR3 is TGTGCTAGTGGTTTGGGGGAGTGGAATGGCTACACCTTC. Its protein product is CASGLGEWNGYTF. Complete variable domain (other parts from reference TRBV12-5 and TRBJ1-2): DARVTQTPRHKVTEMGQEVTMRCQPILGHNTVFWYRQTMMQGLELLAYFRNRAPLDDSGMPKDRFSAEMPDATLATLKIQPSEPRDSAVYFCASGLGEWNGYTFGSGTRLTVV.

V usage is TRBV6-5 and J usage is TRBJ2-5; the match to TRBD1 covers 7 bases. The CDR3 is 15 residues long. The germline V gene has CDR1 MNHEY and CDR2 SVGAGI. Trimming cost V 6 bases and J 4 bases; bases outside gene matches: 11. For the CDR3, the DNA is TGTGCCAGCAGACAGGGGAACCGAATTAGAGAGACCCAGTACTTC. This encodes CASRQGNRIRETQYF.

This clone came up once. The V gene is TRBV5-1, the J gene TRBJ2-3; 13 bases agree with TRBD2. The V and J ends lost 7 bases and 0 bases, in that order; junction bases with no gene match: 5. Germline V gene sequence: CDR1 SGHRS, CDR2 YFSETQ. The CDR3 extends over 16 amino acids. The CDR3 coding sequence is TGCGCCAGCGAACCGGGACTAGCGGGAAGCACAGATACGCAGTATTTT. As protein: CASEPGLAGSTDTQYF. The complete variable domain, with remaining parts taken from reference TRBV5-1 and TRBJ2-3, reads KAGVTQTPRYLIKTRGQQVTLSCSPISGHRSVSWYQQTPGQGLQFLFEYFSETQRNKGNFPGRFSGRQFSNSRSEMNVSTLELGDSALYLCASEPGLAGSTDTQYFGPGTRLTVL.

The chain has TRBV29-1 and TRBJ1-1, with D unresolved. Germline V lookup: CDR1 SQVTM, CDR2 ANQGSEA. V lost 0 bases, J lost 0 bases, and 11 bases lay in between. The CDR3 has 15 residues. CDR3 in amino acids: CSVEDHGGLNTEAFF. The CDR3 coding sequence is TGCAGCGTTGAAGATCACGGAGGGTTGAACACTGAAGCTTTCTTT.

The V gene is TRBV5-1, the J gene TRBJ1-4; TRBD1 matches 8 bases. Per germline, CDR1 SGHRS and CDR2 YFSETQ. With V trimmed by 2 bases and J by 4 bases, 4 bases remained unmatched. The length of the CDR3 is 15 residues. The CDR3 bases are TGCGCCAGCAGCTTCCAGGGGGCTAGTAATGAAAAACTGTTTTTT. Its protein product is CASSFQGASNEKLFF.

This chain connects TRBV7-8 to TRBJ2-1; possibly TRBD1 for D (5 bases). V gave up 2 bases and J gave up 1 base, with 9 bases separating them. Germline V gives CDR1 SGHVS, CDR2 FQNEAQ. This CDR3 region has 15 residues. CDR3 loop: CASSLSAGSYNEQFF. Here the CDR3 DNA reads TGTGCCAGCAGCTTATCGGCAGGGTCCTACAATGAGCAGTTCTTC.

This chain connects TRBV29-1 to TRBJ2-7, with 8 nucleotides matching TRBD2. The V and J ends lost 3 bases and 3 bases, in that order; junction bases with no gene match: 4. CDR1 and CDR2 from the germline V gene are SQVTM and ANQGSEA. CDR3 size: 13 residues. The CDR3 loop is CSVEAGGRYEQYF. CDR3 sequence (DNA): TGCAGCGTTGAGGCGGGGGGCCGCTACGAGCAGTACTTC.

The chain recombines TRBV11-2 with TRBJ2-7; perhaps TRBD2 as D (5 bases). V lost 0 bases to trimming and J lost 3 bases, with 15 bases between them. This CDR3 contains 16 residues. Germline lookup yields CDR1 SGHAT and CDR2 FQNNGV. The CDR3 here is CASSLDLRVQYYEQYF. CDR3 coding DNA: TGTGCCAGCAGCTTAGATCTGAGGGTTCAGTACTACGAGCAGTACTTC.

The rearrangement joins TRBV18 to TRBJ1-4; possible D gene TRBD1, 6 bases. Trimming stripped 3 bases from V and 3 bases from J, with 11 bases between. The CDR3 sequence is 15 residues long. CDR1 and CDR2 from the germline V gene are KGHSH and LQKENI. DNA of the CDR3: TGTGCCAGCTCACCTCGCGGGGGCTCTAATGAAAAACTGTTTTTT. This encodes CASSPRGGSNEKLFF.

A single count supports this clone. The chain carries TRBV4-1 and TRBJ2-7; 14 positions agree with TRBD2. The CDR3 is made up of 16 amino acids. In germline, CDR1 is MGHRA, CDR2 YSYEKL. V gave up 4 bases and J gave up 5 bases; unmatched junction bases: 7. The CDR3 nucleotides are TGCGCCAGCAGCCCTGGGACTAGCGGGAGTCGGAACGAGCAGTACTTC. Its translation: CASSPGTSGSRNEQYF.

The DNA for the CDR3 is TGTGCCAGCAGCCCCCTTAGTCCTTATAGCAATCAGCCCCAGCATTTT. This gives the protein CASSPLSPYSNQPQHF. The chain has TRBV11-3 and TRBJ1-5, with no clear D. The CDR3 extends over 16 amino acids. The ends were cut back, 5 bases at V and 0 bases at J, with 14 bases in the middle. The V gene's germline CDR1 is SGHNT and CDR2 YENEEA.

The chain carries TRBV6-5 and TRBJ2-7; D not resolved. The V gene's germline CDR1 is MNHEY and CDR2 SVGAGI. Deletions cut 6 bases from V and 3 bases from J, with 9 bases between. This CDR3 comprises 12 residues. CDR3 coding DNA: TGTGCCAGCAGAAGAATGGGCTACGAGCAGTACTTC. Protein: CASRRMGYEQYF.

The gene calls are TRBV2 and TRBJ2-7, with 12 bases matching TRBD1. The CDR3 loop spans 14 amino acids. Germline V gene lookup returns CDR1 SNHLY and CDR2 FYNNEI. The V segment lost 4 bases and the J segment 6 bases; nucleotides outside the gene matches: 4. The CDR3 DNA reads TGTGCCAGCAGTGTAGGGACAGGGGGCATCGAGCAGTACTTC. It encodes CASSVGTGGIEQYF. Full variable domain (rest looked up from reference TRBV2 and TRBJ2-7): EPEVTQTPSHQVTQMGQEVILRCVPISNHLYFYWYRQILGQKVEFLVSFYNNEISEKSEIFDDQFSVERPDGSNFTLKIRSTKLEDSAMYFCASSVGTGGIEQYFGPGTRLTVT.

The chain joins TRBV4-3 to TRBJ2-2, with TRBD2 matching over 9 bases. This CDR3 is built from 16 residues. Looked up from germline, CDR1 is LGHNA and CDR2 is YSLEER. V gave up 1 base and J gave up 6 bases; unmatched junction bases: 6. CDR3 amino acids: CASSQGLASGAGELFF. The CDR3, as DNA: TGCGCCAGCAGCCAAGGGTTGGCTAGCGGGGCCGGGGAGCTGTTTTTT.

The V call is TRBV13, the J call TRBJ1-3; a weak D match, TRBD1 (5 bases). Trimming pared 10 bases from V and 0 bases from J, leaving 13 bases between. CDR1 PRHDT and CDR2 FYEKMQ come from the germline V gene (reference sequence). The CDR3 is 14 amino acids. DNA of the CDR3: TGTGCCACCCTTATAGACAGCTCTGGAAACACCATATATTTT. Residues: CATLIDSSGNTIYF.

This clone ranks as large. The chain combines TRBV7-2 with TRBJ1-1; 11 positions match TRBD1. The CDR3 spans 17 residues. V shed 5 bases, J shed 5 bases, and the junction held 13 bases outside the gene matches. Germline lookup yields CDR1 SGHTA and CDR2 FQGNSA. The CDR3 reads CASSPIGQGASRTEAFF. CDR3 DNA: TGTGCCAGCAGCCCGATCGGACAGGGGGCGTCGCGGACTGAAGCTTTCTTT.